This TCR beta chain stems from a study of T cells in Graves' hyperthyroidism and ophthalmopathy. Regarding the study as a whole: Among clonotypes expanded in thyroid above 0.001, most were also found in blood.

TCR beta CDR3 sequences were amplified from RNA transcripts. An initial round of RT-PCR targeting the TCR CDR3 relied on the HTBI primer set. One entry per CDR3 protein results from TCRdb running MiXCR on the multiplex PCR reads. The sample yields 450,000 to 650,000 distinct CDR3 sequences, 12% to 15% seen once. In this sample, this clonotype turned up many times. Its antigen is not known. The CDR3 spans 14 residues. The germline CDR1 and CDR2 sequences are SGHRS and YFSETQ. After removal of 4 bases from V and 4 bases from J, the junction contained 3 bases not matched to a gene. The specimen sequenced was blood. The chain carries TRBV5-1 and TRBJ1-1; 11 bases match TRBD1. This clonotype was obtained from a young woman with Graves' ophthalmopathy. The CDR3 nucleotides read TGCGCCAGCAGCACCGGACAGGGGGCCACTGAAGCTTTCTTT. Translating it yields CASSTGQGATEAFF.